The clone carrying this TCR beta chain has more than one count but fewer than ten. The data were obtained in a study of tumor-infiltrating lymphocytes in primary liver carcinoma. In the study overall: There were tumors of stage T1-T3 N0M0, each 4.2 to 10 cm across.

From roughly 0.45 ug total RNA, TCR beta cDNA was generated with a primer in the constant region. Investigators got TCR beta libraries out of three nested multiplex PCR rounds, done with slightly modified ARM-PCR. The opening two PCR rounds, nine to eleven cycles each, paired TRBV1-TRBV30 forward primers with a C-beta reverse primer. TCRdb reanalysed the multiplex PCR reads using MiXCR and keeps one entry per CDR3 protein. The data contain approximately 300,000 distinct CDR3 sequences, 60% to 80% of them singletons. Extraction also yielded germline DNA, while blood RNA was obtained from unsorted whole blood. Prior to the surgical procedure, around 3.9 milliliters of peripheral blood were collected. V lost 7 bases and J lost 5, with 14 bases in between. This CDR3 region has 12 residues. CDR1 is GTSNPN and CDR2 is SVGIG in the germline V gene (reference sequence).

The chain has TRBV30 and TRBJ2-5; possibly TRBD1 for D (5 bases). The TCR was taken from a man aged 35-49 years with primary liver carcinoma and hepatitis B virus infection. The sequencing sample was made of peripheral blood. The CDR3 loop is CAYDPSGETQYF. The CDR3, as DNA: TGTGCCTACGATCCCTCAGGGGAGACCCAGTACTTC.